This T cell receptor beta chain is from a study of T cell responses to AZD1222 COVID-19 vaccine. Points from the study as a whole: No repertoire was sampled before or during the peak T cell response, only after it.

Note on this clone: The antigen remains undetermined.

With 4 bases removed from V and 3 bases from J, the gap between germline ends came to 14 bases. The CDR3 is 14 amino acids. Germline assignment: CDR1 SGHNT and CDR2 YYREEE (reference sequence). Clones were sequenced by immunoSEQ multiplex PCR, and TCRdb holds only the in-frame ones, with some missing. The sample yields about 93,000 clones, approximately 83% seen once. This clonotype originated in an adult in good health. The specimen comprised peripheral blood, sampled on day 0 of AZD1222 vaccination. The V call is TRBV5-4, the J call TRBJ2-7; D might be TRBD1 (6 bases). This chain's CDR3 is CASSPRDKGYEQYF. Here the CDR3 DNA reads TGTGCCAGCAGCCCTAGGGACAAGGGCTACGAGCAGTACTTC.